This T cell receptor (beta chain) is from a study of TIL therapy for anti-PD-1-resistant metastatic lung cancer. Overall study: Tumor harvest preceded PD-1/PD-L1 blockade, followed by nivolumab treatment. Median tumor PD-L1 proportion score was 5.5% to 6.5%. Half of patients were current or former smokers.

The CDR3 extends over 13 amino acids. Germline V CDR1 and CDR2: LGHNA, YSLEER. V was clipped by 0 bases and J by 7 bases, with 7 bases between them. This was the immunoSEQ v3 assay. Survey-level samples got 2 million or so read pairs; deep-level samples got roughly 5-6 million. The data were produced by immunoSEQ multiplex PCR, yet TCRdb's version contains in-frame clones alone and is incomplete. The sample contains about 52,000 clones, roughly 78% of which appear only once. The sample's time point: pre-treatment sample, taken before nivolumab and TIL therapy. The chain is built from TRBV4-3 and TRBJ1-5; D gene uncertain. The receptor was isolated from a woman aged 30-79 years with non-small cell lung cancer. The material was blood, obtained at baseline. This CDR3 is CASSQEVKQPQHF. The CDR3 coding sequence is TGCGCCAGCAGCCAAGAAGTCAAACAGCCCCAGCATTTT.